The 31 T cell receptor beta chains below were found in one sample sequenced in a study of molecular identifiers for immune sequencing clone quantification. A single record per CDR3 protein comes from TCRdb applying MiXCR to the PCR reads. The data contain about 630,000 distinct CDR3 sequences, about 25% of them singletons. Material for sequencing was naive CD8+ T cells from blood, with Jurkat cell RNA spiked in. Subset reported: FACS-sorted CD8+CD4-CCR7+CD45RA+ naive T cells. These receptors all stem from a human donor in good health. Some libraries in this study had Jurkat cell RNA spiked in.

Ten or more counts support this clonotype. V and J are TRBV5-6 and TRBJ1-1, with D hard to call. CDR3 length equals 18 residues. Germline V gene sequence: CDR1 SGHDT, CDR2 YYEEEE. Deletions cut 0 bases from V and 1 base from J, with 19 bases between. In DNA, the CDR3 is TGTGCCAGCAGCTTGGTCACGGTTAAGGCCCTACGGAACACTGAAGCTTTCTTT. This translates into CASSLVTVKALRNTEAFF.

The CDR3 region is CASSSGLAGGPLQETQYF. The CDR3 DNA reads TGTGCCAGCAGCTCTGGACTAGCGGGAGGCCCTCTCCAAGAGACCCAGTACTTC. This chain connects TRBV5-4 to TRBJ2-5; 14 bases fit TRBD2. Germline loops: CDR1 SGHNT, CDR2 YYREEE (reference sequence). Unmatched junction bases numbered 8, after V lost 3 bases and J lost 1 base. This CDR3 is built from 18 residues.

Turning to this clonotype: Since the CDR3 does not end with the conserved phenylalanine or tryptophan, this likely comes from a read error. The chain is built from TRBV28 and TRBJ1-1, with TRBD1 as a possible D gene (5 bases). Germline CDR1 MDHEN, CDR2 SYDVKM. The CDR3 loop spans 14 amino acids. V lost 7 bases, J lost 1 base, and 13 bases lay in between. The CDR3 region is CASTLTATNTEAFL. The DNA of the CDR3 is TGTGCCAGCACCCTGACAGCAACGAACACTGAAGCTTTCCTT.

This clonotype was observed many times. The chain uses TRBV7-2 and TRBJ1-5; D may be TRBD1 (6 bases). With 5 bases removed from V and 3 bases from J, the gap between germline ends came to 14 bases. The CDR3 totals 15 residues. Germline CDR1 is SGHTA and CDR2 is FQGNSA. CDR3 bases: TGTGCCAGCAGCAAAGATCAGGGGATCAATCAGCCCCAGCATTTT. This codes for CASSKDQGINQPQHF.

This clonotype was detected only a few times. The chain has TRBV28 and TRBJ2-7; possible D gene TRBD2, 6 bases. Germline CDR1 and CDR2: MDHEN and SYDVKM. Trimming took off 1 base at V and 4 bases at J, with 14 bases between the two ends. The CDR3 contains 15 residues. The CDR3 nucleotides read TGTGCCAGCAGTTTATCTCCTAGCGAGGGTTACGAGCAGTACTTC. Its protein is CASSLSPSEGYEQYF.

With respect to this clonotype: The junction departs from the called germline gene at one end, perhaps through a read error. This rearrangement joins TRBV4-3 to TRBJ2-5, with a tentative D call TRBD2 (6 bases). In germline, CDR1 is LGHNA, CDR2 YSLEER. The CDR3 sequence is 15 residues long. CDR3 nucleotides: TGCGCCAGCAGCCCCCGGGCCAGATCGGGAGAGCCCCAGTACTTC. It translates to CASSPRARSGEPQYF.

The chain combines TRBV5-4 with TRBJ2-7, with D possibly matching TRBD2 (5 bases). CDR1 and CDR2 from the germline V gene are SGHNT and YYREEE (reference sequence). The germline V and J ends were trimmed by 4 bases and 2 bases, with 19 bases remaining between them. The CDR3 length is 16 residues. The CDR3 protein is CASSTDPSGGTYEQYF. CDR3 nucleotide sequence: TGTGCCAGCAGCACTGACCCGAGCGGAGGAACCTACGAGCAGTACTTC.

Worth noting for this clonotype: A single base separates this from a much larger clone, so it may be a read error. V is TRBV7-6 and J is TRBJ2-5, with TRBD2 matching 7 bases. Germline assignment: CDR1 SGHVS and CDR2 FNYEAQ. This CDR3 has 17 residues. In nucleotides, the CDR3 is TGTGCCAGCAGCTTAGAAGGGAGGGGTTCGTACCAAGAGCCCCAGTACTTC. Translated, it gives CASSLEGRGSYQEPQYF. The entire variable domain, with the rest obtained from reference TRBV7-6 and TRBJ2-5, is as follows: GAGVSQSPRYKVTKRGQDVALRCDPISGHVSLYWYRQALGQGPEFLTYFNYEAQQDKSGLPNDRFSAERPEGSISTLTIQRTEQRDSAMYRCASSLEGRGSYQEPQYFGPGTRLLVL.

This chain links TRBV7-9 with TRBJ2-7; D remains unclear. CDR3 size: 13 residues. The germline gives CDR1 SEHNR, CDR2 FQNEAQ (reference sequence). V was clipped by 1 base and J by 5 bases, with 9 bases between them. The CDR3 loop is CASSLVADHEQYF. CDR3 nucleotide sequence: TGTGCCAGCAGCTTAGTGGCAGACCACGAGCAGTACTTC.

The sample holds many counts of this clonotype. V usage is TRBV6-2 or TRBV6-3 and J usage is TRBJ2-1, with no clear D. V was pared by 5 bases and J by 2 bases, with 16 bases between. This CDR3 comprises 16 residues. Germline V gene data show CDR1 as MNHEY and CDR2 as SVGEGT. CDR3 in DNA: TGTGCCAGCAGTCTCGAGGCGATTCCGCCCTACAATGAGCAGTTCTTC. Its translation: CASSLEAIPPYNEQFF.

At least ten counts were recorded for this clonotype. The chain links TRBV7-2 to TRBJ2-1, with 10 nucleotides matching TRBD1. V lost 4 bases, J lost 6 bases, and 6 bases stayed unmatched. Germline CDR1 is SGHTA and CDR2 is FQGNSA. CDR3 length: 15 residues. The CDR3, as DNA: TGTGCCAGCAGCTCGCGGGACAGGGGAGGCAATGAGCAGTTCTTC. Residues: CASSSRDRGGNEQFF.

The chain employs TRBV5-1 and TRBJ2-7; D tentatively reads TRBD1 or TRBD2 (5 bases each). The J call may be wrong; the DNA end is better matched by TRBJ2-1. Per the germline V gene, CDR1 is SGHRS and CDR2 is YFSETQ. This CDR3 has 14 amino acids. In nucleotides, the CDR3 is TGCGCCAGCAGCTTCCGGGACGGACACTACGAGCAGTTCTTC. It translates to CASSFRDGHYEQFF.

As concerns this clonotype: It may be a read error: a sequence one base away is much more abundant. The rearrangement links TRBV6-5 to TRBJ2-3; D might be TRBD1 (6 bases). Germline CDR1 MNHEY, CDR2 SVGAGI. CDR3 length: 12 residues. The CDR3 region has the DNA TGTGCCAGCGGGCAGGGGAAAGATACGCGGTATTTT. Protein sequence: CASGQGKDTRYF.

This clonotype was seen repeatedly, ten times or more. The J gene is TRBJ1-4, the V gene TRBV5-5; weak D call: TRBD1 (5 bases). V lost 4 bases to trimming and J lost 6 bases, with 13 bases between them. Germline V gene sequence: CDR1 SGHKS, CDR2 YYEKEE (reference sequence). The CDR3 sequence is 14 residues long. CDR3 region: CASSDGTYYEKLFF. In nucleotides, the CDR3 is TGTGCCAGCAGCGATGGGACCTATTATGAAAAACTGTTTTTT. Filled out from reference TRBV5-5 and TRBJ1-4, the complete variable domain reads DAGVTQSPTHLIKTRGQQVTLRCSPISGHKSVSWYQQVLGQGPQFIFQYYEKEERGRGNFPDRFSARQFPNYSSELNVNALLLGDSALYLCASSDGTYYEKLFFGSGTQLSVL.

CDR3 protein: CASSLRAGGNQETQYF. In DNA, the CDR3 is TGTGCCAGCAGTTTAAGAGCGGGGGGGAACCAAGAGACCCAGTACTTC. The chain joins TRBV12-3 or TRBV12-4 to TRBJ2-5; 10 nucleotides line up with TRBD2. The CDR3 loop spans 16 amino acids. J lost 0 bases, V lost 2 bases, and 3 bases had no gene match.

Many counts were recorded for this clonotype. CDR3 nucleotides: TGTGCCAGCAGCTTGAGTGGCCGTTCCCGCGAGCAGTACTTC. It is translated as CASSLSGRSREQYF. The chain is built from TRBV5-6 and TRBJ2-7; no clear D gene. From germline, CDR1 is SGHDT and CDR2 YYEEEE. The CDR3 runs 14 residues. Between the trimmed V and J ends, which lost 1 base and 6 bases, there was a span of 14 bases.

As for this clonotype: The junction differs from germline at one of its ends, possibly a read error. J is TRBJ1-1 and V is TRBV9, with TRBD1 as a possible D gene (5 bases). There are 14 residues in the CDR3. In germline, CDR1 is SGDLS, CDR2 YYNGEE. CDR3 bases: TGTGCCAGCAACGGCCCGGGGCGTGGCACTGAGGCTTTCTTT. It specifies CASNGPGRGTEAFF.

This clonotype was detected a few times. The junction differs from germline at one of its ends, possibly a read error. The chain links TRBV29-1 to TRBJ2-5, with a tentative D call TRBD2 (6 bases). CDR1 and CDR2 from the germline V gene are SQVTM and ANQGSEA. CDR3 length: 12 amino acids. The CDR3 nucleotides are TGCAGCGGCTGGACTATCCAAGAGGCCCAGTACTTC. Amino acid sequence: CSGWTIQEAQYF.

A note on this clonotype: A single base separates this from a much larger clone, so it may be a read error. The chain combines TRBV7-9 with TRBJ2-6; 10 nucleotides align to TRBD1. The CDR3 length is 18 residues. Unmatched junction bases numbered 13, after V lost 5 bases and J lost 6 bases. Germline V gene lookup returns CDR1 SEHNR and CDR2 FQNEAQ (reference sequence). As DNA, the CDR3 is TGTGCCAGCAGCCCCCAACCGGGACAGGGGAAAGAGGCCAACGTCCTGACTTTC. Translating it yields CASSPQPGQGKEANVLTF.

V usage is TRBV5-1 and J usage is TRBJ2-1, with a weak D call TRBD2 (5 bases). V was cut by 0 bases and J by 2 bases, with 12 bases left in between. CDR1 and CDR2 from the germline V gene are SGHRS and YFSETQ. The CDR3 totals 16 residues. The CDR3 is CASSLVWETAYNEQFF. The CDR3 DNA reads as TGCGCCAGCAGCTTGGTTTGGGAGACGGCCTACAATGAGCAGTTCTTC.

The V call is TRBV4-1, the J call TRBJ2-1; D remains unclear. V gave up 0 bases and J gave up 13 bases, with 16 bases separating them. CDR3 size: 14 residues. Germline CDR1 is MGHRA and CDR2 is YSYEKL. The chain's CDR3 is CASSQDSPSVEQFF. CDR3 DNA: TGCGCCAGCAGCCAAGATTCCCCTTCCGTGGAACAGTTCTTC.

There are a few counts of this clonotype. The rearrangement uses TRBV6-5 and TRBJ1-3; D uncertain. Trimming removed 5 bases at V and 4 bases at J, with 21 bases between. CDR1 and CDR2 (germline): MNHEY, SVGAGI. The CDR3 loop spans 17 amino acids. CDR3 in amino acids: CASSPHDPAGAGNTIYF. In DNA form, the CDR3 reads TGTGCCAGCAGTCCGCATGACCCGGCCGGAGCGGGAAACACCATATATTTT.

This clonotype was recorded at least ten times. CDR3 loop: CASSIPGQGIETQYF. The CDR3 nucleotides read TGTGCCAGTAGTATTCCCGGACAGGGTATTGAGACCCAGTACTTC. V gene TRBV19 combines with J gene TRBJ2-5; the match to TRBD1 covers 8 bases. CDR1 and CDR2 from the germline V gene are LNHDA and SQIVND (reference sequence). V dropped 3 bases and J dropped 5; count of bases not matched to a gene: 8. The CDR3 contains 15 residues.

The chain has TRBV19 and TRBJ1-1; TRBD1 agrees at 8 bases. Germline CDR1 is LNHDA and CDR2 is SQIVND (reference sequence). The CDR3 has 15 residues. With V trimmed by 2 bases and J by 1 base, 3 bases remained unmatched. CDR3 amino acids: CASSIRTGKNTEAFF. CDR3 nucleotides: TGTGCCAGTAGTATAAGGACAGGGAAGAACACTGAAGCTTTCTTT. Together with reference TRBV19 and TRBJ1-1, the CDR3 gives the full variable domain: DGGITQSPKYLFRKEGQNVTLSCEQNLNHDAMYWYRQDPGQGLRLIYYSQIVNDFQKGDIAEGYSVSREKKESFPLTVTSAQKNPTAFYLCASSIRTGKNTEAFFGQGTRLTVV.

This clonotype was seen a handful of times. The J gene is TRBJ1-2, the V gene TRBV19, with D possibly TRBD1 on 6 matching bases. The CDR3 sequence is 16 residues long. V dropped 8 bases and J dropped 4 bases, with 23 bases sitting between them. Germline V lookup: CDR1 LNHDA, CDR2 SQIVND (reference sequence). This CDR3 is CASGWTRGAPTYGYTF. CDR3 nucleotides: TGTGCCAGTGGTTGGACAAGGGGGGCCCCCACCTATGGCTACACCTTC.

The chain employs TRBV6-5 and TRBJ2-5; unclear D gene. The CDR3 spans 14 residues. Trimming left V 2 bases short and J 5 bases short, with 12 bases between. Germline lookup yields CDR1 MNHEY and CDR2 SVGAGI. The CDR3 spells CASSYASFGETQYF. Written as DNA, the CDR3 is TGTGCCAGCAGTTACGCTAGTTTTGGGGAGACCCAGTACTTC.

This clonotype was observed a few times. The chain joins TRBV20-1 to TRBJ1-1; TRBD1 agrees at 8 bases. Looked up from germline, CDR1 is DFQATT and CDR2 is SNEGSKA (reference sequence). After removal of 4 bases from V and 2 bases from J, the junction contained 6 bases not matched to a gene. The CDR3 runs to 14 residues. CDR3 in DNA: TGCAGTGCTATTCCAGGGGGCTACAACACTGAAGCTTTCTTT. It specifies CSAIPGGYNTEAFF.

This clonotype was counted a few times. The chain carries TRBV14 and TRBJ2-1; unclear D gene. Germline V gene lookup returns CDR1 SGHDN and CDR2 FVKESK. The CDR3 totals 12 residues. Trimming stripped 1 base from V and 10 bases from J, with 8 bases between. CDR3 sequence (DNA): TGTGCCAGCAGCCAAGTTTCAGGCGAGCAGTTCTTC. Translation gives CASSQVSGEQFF.

As concerns this clonotype: One end of the junction does not line up with germline, which may come from a read error. V is TRBV7-9 and J is TRBJ2-7; TRBD2 aligns across 9 bases. The germline gives CDR1 SEHNR, CDR2 FQNEAQ (reference sequence). CDR3 length: 19 amino acids. CDR3 DNA sequence: TGTGCCAACAGCTCTCCATGGGCTAGCGGGAAAGTGCGGATCTACGAGCAGTACTTC. Residues: CANSSPWASGKVRIYEQYF.

The V gene is TRBV4-3, the J gene TRBJ1-2, with TRBD1 matching 9 bases. Trimming took 3 bases from V and 7 from J; bases not matched to a gene: 15. The CDR3 runs to 17 residues. Looked up from germline, CDR1 is LGHNA and CDR2 is YSLEER. This CDR3 is CASSQRQSGTGPRGYTF. CDR3 in DNA: TGCGCCAGCAGCCAGAGACAGTCCGGGACAGGGCCGCGTGGCTACACCTTC.

The J gene is TRBJ2-7, the V gene TRBV7-9; 13 bases map to TRBD2. The J segment lost 4 bases and the V segment lost 4 bases, leaving 7 bases of the junction unmatched. Looked up from germline, CDR1 is SEHNR and CDR2 is FQNEAQ (reference sequence). The CDR3 has 16 amino acids. The CDR3 loop is CASSYPGTSGIYEQYF. The CDR3 bases are TGTGCCAGCAGCTATCCCGGGACTAGCGGGATATACGAGCAGTACTTC.